This T cell receptor (beta chain) was identified during a study of Tregs in tolerant kidney transplant recipients. For the study at large: The nonmyeloablative bone marrow transplants came from related graft donors, with transient mixed chimerism. Study outcomes and limitations: Some patients' samples used different primers over time, so nucleotide sequences weren't comparable. Antigen-driven expansion was suggested because donor-specific Tregs expanded more than all Tregs in tolerant patients.

The CDR3 length is 19 residues. The germline gives CDR1 SNHLY, CDR2 FYNNEI. The junction had 14 bases not matched to a gene; V was cut back by 2 bases and J by 3 bases. Comments on this clone: Antigen specificity is unknown.

Assay used: immunoSEQ multiplex PCR; TCRdb lists only in-frame clones, some missing. The sample holds roughly 16,000 clones; roughly 77% are singletons and the top ten take approximately 1.7%. The sample was Tregs from blood, taken before the transplant. The chain combines TRBV2 with TRBJ2-3, with 10 bases aligning to TRBD2. This TCR came from a human donor who received a combined kidney and bone marrow transplant. The CDR3 DNA reads TGTGCCAGCAGTGAAATGGTAGCGGGAGGCCAGACGCTAACAGATACGCAGTATTTT. Its protein product is CASSEMVAGGQTLTDTQYF.